A selection of T cell receptor beta chains follows, all from one sample in a study of radiotherapy plus CTLA-4 blockade in lung cancer. TCRdb's copy holds only in-frame clones and misses some; the assay was immunoSEQ multiplex PCR. The table lists 65,000 to 70,000 clones, about 80% of them singletons. Material: peripheral blood, obtained from a patient treated with radiotherapy plus ipilimumab. These receptors all come from a human donor with non-small cell lung cancer who had a complete response to radiotherapy plus ipilimumab. Each CDR3 is given without its conserved first and last residue. The order of the fields is clone size, V gene, CDR3 protein. Clone size appears in some rows only: once, few, many, or a class for an expanded clone.

abundance: .; v_gene: TRBV30; CDR3aa: AWSIQTGFYT
abundance: .; v_gene: TRBV10-2; CDR3aa: ASSPGSGEAF
abundance: .; v_gene: TRBV4-3; CDR3aa: ASSQAQLSYNEQF
abundance: few; v_gene: TRBV7-9; CDR3aa: ASSSGVNYGYT
abundance: .; v_gene: TRBV5-5; CDR3aa: ASSLGLDHLTEAF
abundance: once; v_gene: TRBV5-4; CDR3aa: ASSLVASGGATTQY
abundance: .; v_gene: TRBV7-2; CDR3aa: ASSPSPVWELF
abundance: once; v_gene: TRBV7-6; CDR3aa: ASSSRDTSGNTIY
abundance: .; v_gene: TRBV11-2; CDR3aa: ASSLGRGQPQH
abundance: .; v_gene: TRBV9; CDR3aa: ASSRRGDVNQPQH
abundance: .; v_gene: TRBV19; CDR3aa: AVMGTEMNTEAF
abundance: .; v_gene: TRBV11-3; CDR3aa: ASSLPRGVRTQGNEQF
abundance: few; v_gene: TRBV7-9; CDR3aa: ASRPDRPPNTIY